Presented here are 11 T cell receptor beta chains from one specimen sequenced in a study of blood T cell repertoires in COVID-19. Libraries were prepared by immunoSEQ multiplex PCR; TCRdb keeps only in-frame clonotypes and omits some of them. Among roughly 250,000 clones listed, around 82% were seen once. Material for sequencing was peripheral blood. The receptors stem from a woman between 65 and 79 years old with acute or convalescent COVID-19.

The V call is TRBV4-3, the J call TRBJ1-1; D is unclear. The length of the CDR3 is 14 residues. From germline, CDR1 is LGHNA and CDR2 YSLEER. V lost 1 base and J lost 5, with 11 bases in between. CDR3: CASSQVRGRTEAFF. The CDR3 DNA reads TGCGCCAGCAGCCAAGTCCGAGGGAGAACTGAAGCTTTCTTT.

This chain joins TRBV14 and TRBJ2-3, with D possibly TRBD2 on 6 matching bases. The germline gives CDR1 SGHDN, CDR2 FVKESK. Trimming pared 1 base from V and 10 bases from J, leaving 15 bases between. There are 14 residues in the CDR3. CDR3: CASSQVGGGSPQYF. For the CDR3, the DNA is TGTGCCAGCAGCCAAGTAGGTGGGGGGAGTCCGCAGTATTTT.

CDR3 loop: CASSLQQGINQPQHF. The DNA of the CDR3 is TGTGCCAGCAGCCTTCAACAGGGAATCAATCAGCCCCAGCATTTT. The rearrangement links TRBV5-5 to TRBJ1-5, with D maybe TRBD1 (6 bases). Looked up from germline, CDR1 is SGHKS and CDR2 is YYEKEE (reference sequence). CDR3 length: 15 residues. The germline V and J ends were trimmed by 4 bases and 3 bases, with 14 bases remaining between them.

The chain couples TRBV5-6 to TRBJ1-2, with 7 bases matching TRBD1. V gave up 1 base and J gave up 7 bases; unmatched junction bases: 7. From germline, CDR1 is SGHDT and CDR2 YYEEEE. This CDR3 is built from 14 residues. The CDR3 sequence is CASSLNRGYSGYTF. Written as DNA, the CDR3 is TGTGCCAGCAGCTTGAACAGGGGATACTCTGGCTACACCTTC. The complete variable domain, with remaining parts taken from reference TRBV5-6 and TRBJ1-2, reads DAGVTQSPTHLIKTRGQQVTLRCSPKSGHDTVSWYQQALGQGPQFIFQYYEEEERQRGNFPDRFSGHQFPNYSSELNVNALLLGDSALYLCASSLNRGYSGYTFGSGTRLTVV.

The CDR3 is CASSLNRQANQPQHF. The CDR3, as DNA: TGTGCCAGCAGTTTAAATCGGCAGGCCAATCAGCCCCAGCATTTT. The V call is TRBV28, the J call TRBJ1-5; no clear D. V lost 2 bases to trimming and J lost 3 bases, with 11 bases between them. Germline V gene sequence: CDR1 MDHEN, CDR2 SYDVKM. The CDR3 is 15 residues long. Full variable domain (remainder filled in from reference TRBV28 and TRBJ1-5): DVKVTQSSRYLVKRTGEKVFLECVQDMDHENMFWYRQDPGLGLRLIYFSYDVKMKEKGDIPEGYSVSREKKERFSLILESASTNQTSMYLCASSLNRQANQPQHFGDGTRLSIL.

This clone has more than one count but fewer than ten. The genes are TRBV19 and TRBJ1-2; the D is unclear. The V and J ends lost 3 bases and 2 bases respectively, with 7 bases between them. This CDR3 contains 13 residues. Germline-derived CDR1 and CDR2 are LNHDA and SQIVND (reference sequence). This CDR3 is CASSIPPNYGYTF. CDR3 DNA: TGTGCCAGTAGTATTCCCCCGAACTATGGCTACACCTTC.

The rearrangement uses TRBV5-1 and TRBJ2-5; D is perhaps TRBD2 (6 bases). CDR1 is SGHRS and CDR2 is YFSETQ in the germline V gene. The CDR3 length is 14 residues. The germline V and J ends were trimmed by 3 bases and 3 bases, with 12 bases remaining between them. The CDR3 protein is CASSSQGGEETQYF. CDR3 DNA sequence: TGCGCCAGCAGCTCCCAGGGAGGCGAAGAGACCCAGTACTTC.

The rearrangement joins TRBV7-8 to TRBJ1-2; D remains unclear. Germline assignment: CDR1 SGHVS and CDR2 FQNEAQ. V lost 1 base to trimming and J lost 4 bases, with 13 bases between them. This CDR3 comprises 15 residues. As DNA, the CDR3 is TGTGCCAGCAGCTTAGGCGGGCGGAAGTCCTATGGCTACACCTTC. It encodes CASSLGGRKSYGYTF. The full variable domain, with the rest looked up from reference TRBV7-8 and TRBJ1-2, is GAGVSQSPRYKVAKRGQDVALRCDPISGHVSLFWYQQALGQGPEFLTYFQNEAQLDKSGLPSDRFFAERPEGSVSTLKIQRTQQEDSAVYLCASSLGGRKSYGYTFGSGTRLTVV.

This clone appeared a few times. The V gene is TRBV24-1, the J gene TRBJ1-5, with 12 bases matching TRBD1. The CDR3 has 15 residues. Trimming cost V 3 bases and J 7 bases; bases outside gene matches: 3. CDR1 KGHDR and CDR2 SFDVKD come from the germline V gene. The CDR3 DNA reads TGTGCCACCAGTGATGGGACAGGGGGCAGGCAGCCCCAGCATTTT. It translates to CATSDGTGGRQPQHF.

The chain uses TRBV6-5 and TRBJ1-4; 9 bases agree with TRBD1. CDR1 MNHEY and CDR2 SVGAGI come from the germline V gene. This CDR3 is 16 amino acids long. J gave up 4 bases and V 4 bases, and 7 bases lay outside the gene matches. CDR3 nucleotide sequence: TGTGCCAGCAGTTCCGGACAGGGGAACTTTAATGAAAAACTGTTTTTT. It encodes CASSSGQGNFNEKLFF.

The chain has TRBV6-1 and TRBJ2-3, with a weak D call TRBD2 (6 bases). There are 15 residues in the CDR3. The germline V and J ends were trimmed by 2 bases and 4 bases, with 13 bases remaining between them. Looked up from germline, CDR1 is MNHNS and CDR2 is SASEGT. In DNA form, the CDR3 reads TGTGCCAGCAGTGAATCACGCTGGGGGGCAGATACGCAGTATTTT. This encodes CASSESRWGADTQYF.